This TCR beta chain was observed in a study of patients and donors after allogeneic stem cell transplantation (dated by TCRdb to about 2020). V is clipped by 4 bases and J by 7 bases, and the sequence between their germline boundaries is 20 bases long. In the germline V gene (reference sequence), CDR1 corresponds to SEHNR and CDR2 to FQNEAQ. Measured from the cysteine to the phenylalanine, the CDR3 is 16 residues long. The read is trimmed to its CDR3 DNA, 48 bases read in frame from base 1. Libraries were built with RT-PCR. The sequencer listed for this sample is NextSeq 550. The public sequencing data were trimmed at Q25 with fastp and processed into clonotypes with MiXCR by TCRdb, which kept only in-frame beta chains. When rows share a CDR3 protein, they turn into one entry using the most common DNA and genes. Here the sample has approximately 150,000 distinct CDR3 sequences; about 30% occur a single time. The ten top clones hold 3.2% of the sample.

With respect to this clonotype: Which antigen it targets is not known. Base qualities are not provided; no much larger clone lies one nucleotide away.

The chain is made from TRBV7-9 and TRBJ2-1, with TRBD2 as a weak D call on 6 bases. Sequencing used blood, either unsorted or a sorted T cell fraction (not recorded which). The receptor was derived from a human donor who was either an allogeneic HSCT recipient or a stem cell or donor lymphocyte infusion donor (not recorded which). It is not recorded whose cells these are; they may come from a transplant donor. The sequenced DNA is TGTGCCAGCAGCTCCGGGACGGGAGTATTGGATAATGAGCAGTTCTTC. This translates into CASSSGTGVLDNEQFF.